This entry features one T cell receptor (beta chain) sequence. The antigen is not known. This sample is drawn from a study of CD4+ T cells in melanoma. General study findings and limits: In melanoma, neoantigen-specific CD4+ T cells reportedly differed in differentiation state. A reported correlation linked neoantigen-specific CD4+ T cells to CD8+, macrophage and B cell function.

Only in-frame clones appear in the TCRdb table, and some are missing; sequencing was by immunoSEQ multiplex PCR. The repertoire holds roughly 3,900 clones, with around 73% as singletons. This CDR3 has 17 residues. V lost 6 bases to trimming and J lost 2 bases; unmatched junction nucleotides: 6. In germline, CDR1 is LGHNA, CDR2 YNFKEQ. Specimen: tumor tissue. This TCR derives from a human donor with melanoma. The V gene is TRBV4-2, the J gene TRBJ2-3, with 15 bases lining up with TRBD2. CDR3 in DNA: TGTGCCAGCAGTCGGACTAGCGGGAGGGACGACACAGATACGCAGTATTTT. It is translated as CASSRTSGRDDTDTQYF.